The present entry profiles one TCR beta chain with its context. Its target is not known. A junction boundary mismatches the germline segment, possibly from a read error. The data were taken from a study of tumor-infiltrating lymphocytes in primary liver carcinoma. Study background: The neoplasms were of stage T1-T3 N0M0, with dimensions of roughly 4.2 to 10 cm across. Study-wide points: Just around 8-25% of top clones spanned all five tumor regions. Reduced overlap was seen in tumor-adjacent and tumor-blood pairs versus tumor region pairs.

Joint extraction of RNA and DNA used roughly 19-31 mg of bulk tissue that was unsorted. From around 0.5 ug total RNA, TCR beta cDNA was generated with a primer in the constant region. Each TCR beta library was derived from three nested multiplex PCR rounds that employed slightly modified ARM-PCR. PCR rounds one and two used TRBV1-TRBV30 forward primers with a C-beta reverse primer for about 11 cycles each. A single record per CDR3 protein comes from TCRdb applying MiXCR to the multiplex PCR reads. This sample has 110,000 or so distinct CDR3 sequences, with around 84% found just once. The CDR3 spans 16 residues. Per germline, CDR1 SGHAT and CDR2 FQNNGV.

The rearrangement uses TRBV11-2 and TRBJ2-3; 8 bases align to TRBD2. The specimen sequenced was liver tumor tissue from sampling region 3. The subset denotes: tumor region T3, left-lateral pole. This receptor was taken from a middle-aged man with primary liver carcinoma and hepatitis B virus infection. CDR3 nucleotide sequence: TGTGCCAACAGCTTACGAGCGGGAGTCAGCACAGATACGCAGTATTTC. This translates into CANSLRAGVSTDTQYF.